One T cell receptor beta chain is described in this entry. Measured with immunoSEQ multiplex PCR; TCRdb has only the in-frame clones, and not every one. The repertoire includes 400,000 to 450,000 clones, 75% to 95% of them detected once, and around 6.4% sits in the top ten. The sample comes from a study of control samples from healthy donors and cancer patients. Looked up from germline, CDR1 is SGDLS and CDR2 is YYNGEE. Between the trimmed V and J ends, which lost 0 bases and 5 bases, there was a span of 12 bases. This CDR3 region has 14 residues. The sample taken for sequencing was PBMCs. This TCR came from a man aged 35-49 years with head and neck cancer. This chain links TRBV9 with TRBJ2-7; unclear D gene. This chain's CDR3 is CASSVAGRPHEQYF. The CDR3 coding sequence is TGTGCCAGCAGCGTAGCGGGCCGCCCCCACGAGCAGTACTTC.